The 31 T cell receptor beta chains in this list originate from one sample, sequenced in a study of shared clonotypes between healthy human individuals. Terminally differentiated effector memory CD45RA+ cells were left out of the naive CD8 fraction, which was CD45RO-negative and positively selected for CCR7. Data came from immunoSEQ multiplex PCR; TCRdb stores just in-frame clones and leaves some out. Counted here are about 870,000 clones, 80% to 95% occurring once; the ten biggest clones make up around 24%. What was sequenced was naive CD8+ T cells sorted from blood. These receptors were obtained from a young man in good health.

V gene TRBV9 combines with J gene TRBJ2-1; D is uncertain. CDR1 SGDLS and CDR2 YYNGEE come from the germline V gene. This CDR3 comprises 15 residues. V was shortened by 0 bases and J by 0 bases, with 7 bases between the two germline ends. This CDR3 reads CASSVAQNSYNEQFF. The CDR3 DNA reads TGTGCCAGCAGCGTAGCCCAGAACTCCTACAATGAGCAGTTCTTC.

The V gene is TRBV27, the J gene TRBJ2-1; 15 bases are shared with TRBD2. With V trimmed by 4 bases and J by 0 bases, 4 bases remained unmatched. CDR1 is MNHEY, CDR2 SMNVEV, per germline (reference sequence). There are 18 residues in the CDR3. Written as DNA, the CDR3 is TGTGCCAGCAGTTCGGGGACTAGCGGGAGGCCCTCCTACAATGAGCAGTTCTTC. Translated, it gives CASSSGTSGRPSYNEQFF.

Note on this clone: The junction and the germline gene differ at one end; a read error may be behind it. As DNA, the CDR3 is TGTGCTAGCAGCTTTCGGACTCGAGATACGCAGTATTTT. It specifies CASSFRTRDTQYF. V is TRBV7-7 and J is TRBJ2-3, with D perhaps TRBD2 (5 bases). Germline V lookup: CDR1 SSHAT, CDR2 FNYEAQ (reference sequence). CDR3 length: 13 residues.

The rearrangement links TRBV9 to TRBJ1-4; 7 nucleotides match TRBD1. Germline values: CDR1 SGDLS, CDR2 YYNGEE. The V segment lost 4 bases and the J segment 8 bases; nucleotides outside the gene matches: 2. The length of the CDR3 is 12 residues. CDR3 loop: CASSLTGEKLFF. CDR3 DNA: TGTGCCAGCAGCCTGACAGGGGAAAAACTGTTTTTT. The whole variable domain, filled in from reference TRBV9 and TRBJ1-4, reads DSGVTQTPKHLITATGQRVTLRCSPRSGDLSVYWYQQSLDQGLQFLIQYYNGEERAKGNILERFSAQQFPDLHSELNLSSLELGDSALYFCASSLTGEKLFFGSGTQLSVL.

V usage is TRBV4-1 and J usage is TRBJ2-7; tentatively, D is TRBD1 (6 bases). Germline V lookup: CDR1 MGHRA, CDR2 YSYEKL. This CDR3 spans 15 amino acids. Trimming left V 1 base short and J 7 bases short, with 17 bases between. The CDR3 is CASSQVGQGIGEQYF. CDR3 in DNA: TGCGCCAGCAGCCAAGTTGGTCAGGGGATTGGTGAGCAGTACTTC.

Regarding this clone: Other DNA variants within this sample encode the same CDR3. The chain combines TRBV5-4 with TRBJ1-1; D is unclear. Trimming removed 1 base from V and 3 bases from J, with 1 base in between. The CDR3 sequence is 11 residues long. The germline V gene has CDR1 SGHNT and CDR2 YYREEE (reference sequence). CDR3 residues: CASSLYTEAFF. The CDR3 nucleotides read TGTGCCAGCAGCTTGTACACTGAAGCTTTCTTT.

This clone was observed a handful of times. V and J are TRBV9 and TRBJ1-3, with 7 nucleotides matching TRBD1. Germline V CDR1 and CDR2: SGDLS, YYNGEE. This CDR3 is 15 amino acids long. After removal of 0 bases from V and 7 bases from J, the junction contained 7 bases not matched to a gene. The CDR3 nucleotides are TGTGCCAGCAGCGTAGGACAGGGAGACGGGAACACCATATATTTT. Translation gives CASSVGQGDGNTIYF.

In nucleotides, the CDR3 is TGTGCCAGCTCTAAGATGCGACAGGGTCATGAGACCCAGTACTTC. As protein: CASSKMRQGHETQYF. V gene TRBV9 combines with J gene TRBJ2-5, with 7 bases fitting TRBD1. The CDR3 sequence is 15 residues long. The germline CDR1 and CDR2 sequences are SGDLS and YYNGEE. V shed 7 bases and J 5 bases; nucleotides not matched to a gene: 14. Combining the CDR3 with reference TRBV9 and TRBJ2-5 gives the whole variable domain DSGVTQTPKHLITATGQRVTLRCSPRSGDLSVYWYQQSLDQGLQFLIQYYNGEERAKGNILERFSAQQFPDLHSELNLSSLELGDSALYFCASSKMRQGHETQYFGPGTRLLVL.

The CDR3 here is CASSFSGSHPQHF. The CDR3 bases are TGTGCCAGCAGCTTCTCGGGGTCGCACCCCCAGCATTTT. This chain uses TRBV7-9 with TRBJ1-5; D gene uncertain. This CDR3 has 13 amino acids. In germline, CDR1 is SEHNR, CDR2 FQNEAQ (reference sequence). The V end was cut by 3 bases, the J end by 10 bases, with 13 bases between.

The chain employs TRBV9 and TRBJ2-1; possibly TRBD2 for D (6 bases). The CDR3 contains 14 residues. Germline values: CDR1 SGDLS, CDR2 YYNGEE. Trimming pared 0 bases from V and 6 bases from J, leaving 10 bases between. This CDR3 reads CASSVGGNPNEQFF. CDR3 coding DNA: TGTGCCAGCAGCGTAGGCGGGAATCCCAATGAGCAGTTCTTC. The full variable domain, completed using reference TRBV9 and TRBJ2-1, is DSGVTQTPKHLITATGQRVTLRCSPRSGDLSVYWYQQSLDQGLQFLIQYYNGEERAKGNILERFSAQQFPDLHSELNLSSLELGDSALYFCASSVGGNPNEQFFGPGTRLTVL.

V is TRBV25-1 and J is TRBJ2-7; tentative D call: TRBD1 (6 bases). This CDR3 has 14 amino acids. Trimming pared 3 bases from V and 9 bases from J, leaving 18 bases between. Germline values: CDR1 MGHDK, CDR2 SYGVNS. The CDR3 coding sequence is TGTGCCAGCAGTGATCTCGGCAGGGGTAAGGGGCAGTACTTC. Its protein product is CASSDLGRGKGQYF.

The chain employs TRBV11-2 and TRBJ2-1; 12 nucleotides match TRBD2. V lost 0 bases to trimming and J lost 8 bases; unmatched junction nucleotides: 11. Looked up from germline, CDR1 is SGHAT and CDR2 is FQNNGV. The CDR3 spans 18 residues. CDR3 sequence reads: CASSLEVPSGRAVYEQFF. The CDR3 nucleotides read TGTGCCAGCAGCTTAGAGGTCCCTAGCGGGAGGGCCGTCTATGAGCAGTTCTTC.

This sequence joins TRBV5-6 and TRBJ2-7, with 7 nucleotides matching TRBD1. CDR1 is SGHDT and CDR2 is YYEEEE in the germline V gene. Trimming took 2 bases from V and 4 from J; bases not matched to a gene: 6. The CDR3 is made up of 14 amino acids. CDR3 DNA: TGTGCCAGCAGCTTCTCGCAGGGGGTATACGAGCAGTACTTC. It translates to CASSFSQGVYEQYF.

The V gene is TRBV27, the J gene TRBJ2-3, with D perhaps TRBD1 (6 bases). The V and J ends lost 7 bases and 1 base respectively, with 18 bases between them. Germline CDR1 MNHEY, CDR2 SMNVEV (reference sequence). This CDR3 spans 16 amino acids. The CDR3 protein is CASTLTGRRGTDTQYF. The CDR3 region has the DNA TGTGCCAGCACCTTGACAGGTCGTCGGGGCACAGATACGCAGTATTTT.

Of note for this clone: Being one base from a much bigger clone, this may be a read error. J is TRBJ2-5 and V is TRBV6-5, with 11 nucleotides matching TRBD1. TRBJ2-7 matches the DNA end more closely, so the J call is doubtful. The V gene's germline CDR1 is MNHEY and CDR2 SVGAGI. This CDR3 contains 14 residues. The CDR3 nucleotides read TGTGCCAGCAGTTACGGGACAGGGGGCTACGAGCAGTACTTC. Its protein product is CASSYGTGGYEQYF.

The rearrangement links TRBV29-1 to TRBJ2-1, with D unclear. The CDR3 extends over 10 amino acids. Germline V lookup: CDR1 SQVTM, CDR2 ANQGSEA. V dropped 4 bases and J dropped 10 bases, with 8 bases sitting between them. The CDR3 DNA follows: TGCAGCGTTGTTTCCCTCGAGCAGTTCTTC. Its translation: CSVVSLEQFF.

V is TRBV7-9 and J is TRBJ2-7; D gene ambiguous. Trimming took off 5 bases at V and 0 bases at J, with 8 bases between the two ends. The CDR3 loop spans 13 amino acids. The germline gives CDR1 SEHNR, CDR2 FQNEAQ (reference sequence). The CDR3 sequence: CASSGGVSYEQYF. The CDR3 nucleotides are TGTGCCAGCAGCGGCGGCGTCTCCTACGAGCAGTACTTC.

This CDR3 reads CASSTSHRDYHNEQFF. The CDR3 DNA reads as TGTGCCAGCAGCACTTCCCACCGGGACTATCACAATGAGCAGTTCTTC. The rearrangement uses TRBV7-9 and TRBJ2-1, with 7 bases matching TRBD2. This CDR3 has 16 amino acids. Germline V gene lookup returns CDR1 SEHNR and CDR2 FQNEAQ (reference sequence). V shed 5 bases and J 5 bases; nucleotides not matched to a gene: 12.

The V gene is TRBV6-1, the J gene TRBJ1-4, with 10 bases matching TRBD1. The CDR3 loop spans 15 amino acids. CDR1 and CDR2 from the germline V gene are MNHNS and SASEGT. Germline trimming cut 1 base from V and 7 bases from J; bases unmatched to any gene: 3. The CDR3 protein is CASSEVTGGFEKLFF. CDR3 coding DNA: TGTGCCAGCAGTGAAGTGACAGGGGGCTTTGAAAAACTGTTTTTT.

The chain employs TRBV2 and TRBJ2-7; the match to TRBD2 covers 11 bases. Germline V gene lookup returns CDR1 SNHLY and CDR2 FYNNEI. V was pared by 7 bases and J by 4 bases, with 12 bases of the junction left unmatched. This CDR3 has 16 amino acids. Here the CDR3 DNA reads TGTGCCAGCATTTCTAGAGGGGGACTAGCGGAATACGAGCAGTACTTC. Its translation: CASISRGGLAEYEQYF. The whole variable domain, filled in from reference TRBV2 and TRBJ2-7, reads EPEVTQTPSHQVTQMGQEVILRCVPISNHLYFYWYRQILGQKVEFLVSFYNNEISEKSEIFDDQFSVERPDGSNFTLKIRSTKLEDSAMYFCASISRGGLAEYEQYFGPGTRLTVT.

This rearrangement joins TRBV28 to TRBJ2-7; the match to TRBD1 covers 7 bases. The CDR3 is 16 amino acids. Unmatched junction bases numbered 13, after V lost 4 bases and J lost 4 bases. Germline-derived CDR1 and CDR2 are MDHEN and SYDVKM. As DNA, the CDR3 is TGTGCCAGCAGTTCCCTGGAAGACAGGGTTTTTTACGAGCAGTACTTC. Residues: CASSSLEDRVFYEQYF. Supplemented by reference TRBV28 and TRBJ2-7, the full variable domain reads DVKVTQSSRYLVKRTGEKVFLECVQDMDHENMFWYRQDPGLGLRLIYFSYDVKMKEKGDIPEGYSVSREKKERFSLILESASTNQTSMYLCASSSLEDRVFYEQYFGPGTRLTVT.

The rearrangement uses TRBV14 and TRBJ1-1; a possible D gene is TRBD1 (5 bases). Germline CDR1 reads SGHDN; CDR2 reads FVKESK. The length of the CDR3 is 14 residues. With 0 bases removed from V and 3 bases from J, the gap between germline ends came to 8 bases. The CDR3 DNA reads TGTGCCAGCAGCCAAGATAGGGACCACACTGAAGCTTTCTTT. Its protein product is CASSQDRDHTEAFF. The variable domain in full, with the rest retrieved from reference TRBV14 and TRBJ1-1, is EAGVTQFPSHSVIEKGQTVTLRCDPISGHDNLYWYRRVMGKEIKFLLHFVKESKQDESGMPNNRFLAERTGGTYSTLKVQPAELEDSGVYFCASSQDRDHTEAFFGQGTRLTVV.

V usage is TRBV19 and J usage is TRBJ2-1; D gene uncertain. Trimming cost V 5 bases and J 0 bases, with 11 bases left between them. This CDR3 comprises 15 residues. Germline lookup yields CDR1 LNHDA and CDR2 SQIVND (reference sequence). This chain's CDR3 is CASSLVGSSYNEQFF. Here the CDR3 DNA reads TGTGCCAGTAGTTTAGTCGGTAGCTCCTACAATGAGCAGTTCTTC.

Notes on this clone: The same CDR3 also results from other DNA sequences found in this sample. This chain connects TRBV29-1 to TRBJ2-1, with 10 bases lining up with TRBD2. This CDR3 comprises 15 residues. Germline trimming cut 3 bases from V and 2 bases from J; bases unmatched to any gene: 4. Germline CDR1 is SQVTM and CDR2 is ANQGSEA. The CDR3 loop is CSVELAGAPYNEQFF. CDR3 nucleotides: TGCAGCGTTGAGCTAGCGGGAGCTCCCTACAATGAGCAGTTCTTC.

A single count supports this clone. The genes are TRBV5-1 and TRBJ1-2; 7 bases agree with TRBD1. The ends lost 0 bases at V and 6 bases at J; junction bases unmatched: 8. The CDR3 contains 15 residues. Germline values: CDR1 SGHRS, CDR2 YFSETQ. The CDR3 loop reads CASSLVVQGMDGYTF. The CDR3 bases are TGCGCCAGCAGCTTGGTTGTACAGGGGATGGATGGCTACACCTTC.

The chain links TRBV11-2 to TRBJ2-2; D possibly corresponds to TRBD1 (5 bases). This CDR3 region has 16 residues. Trimming took 0 bases from V and 1 from J, leaving 9 bases between them. Germline V lookup: CDR1 SGHAT, CDR2 FQNNGV. CDR3 residues: CASSLDRRVNTGELFF. CDR3 nucleotides: TGTGCCAGCAGCTTAGATCGCAGGGTGAACACCGGGGAGCTGTTTTTT.

Only one count was recorded for this clone. The chain combines TRBV10-2 with TRBJ1-1, with TRBD1 as a possible D gene (6 bases). The CDR3 extends over 15 amino acids. V was pared by 0 bases and J by 4 bases, with 12 bases between. Germline assignment: CDR1 WSHSY and CDR2 SAAADI. In DNA, the CDR3 is TGCGCCAGCAGTGAGTCCGGAGGGGGGCCCACTGAAGCTTTCTTT. This translates into CASSESGGGPTEAFF.

V and J are TRBV9 and TRBJ2-3; D unresolved. Germline V gene lookup returns CDR1 SGDLS and CDR2 YYNGEE. V was pared by 2 bases and J by 0 bases, with 10 bases between. The CDR3 has 15 residues. CDR3 DNA: TGTGCCAGCAGCGTTGGGTTGCTGAGCACAGATACGCAGTATTTT. Its protein product is CASSVGLLSTDTQYF.

This chain links TRBV25-1 with TRBJ2-5; D call uncertain. The CDR3 is made up of 14 amino acids. Trimming removed 3 bases from V and 2 bases from J, with 10 bases in between. The germline V gene has CDR1 MGHDK and CDR2 SYGVNS. CDR3 in amino acids: CASSEDDGQETQYF. DNA of the CDR3: TGTGCCAGCAGTGAGGACGATGGGCAAGAGACCCAGTACTTC. Variable domain in full (rest from reference TRBV25-1 and TRBJ2-5): EADIYQTPRYLVIGTGKKITLECSQTMGHDKMYWYQQDPGMELHLIHYSYGVNSTEKGDLSSESTVSRIRTEHFPLTLESARPSHTSQYLCASSEDDGQETQYFGPGTRLLVL.

V gene TRBV9 combines with J gene TRBJ1-4; possibly TRBD1 for D (5 bases). Germline-derived CDR1 and CDR2 are SGDLS and YYNGEE. The CDR3 loop spans 16 amino acids. Trimming pared 0 bases from V and 7 bases from J, leaving 16 bases between. The CDR3 reads CASSVGTTSVGEKLFF. The DNA for the CDR3 is TGTGCCAGCAGCGTAGGGACAACCTCTGTTGGTGAAAAACTGTTTTTT.

DNA for the CDR3: TGTGCCAGCCGGGCAGATACGCAGTATTTT. This gives the protein CASRADTQYF. This sequence joins TRBV9 and TRBJ2-3; no clear D. V was clipped by 7 bases and J by 4 bases, with 4 bases between them. The length of the CDR3 is 10 residues. From germline, CDR1 is SGDLS and CDR2 YYNGEE.